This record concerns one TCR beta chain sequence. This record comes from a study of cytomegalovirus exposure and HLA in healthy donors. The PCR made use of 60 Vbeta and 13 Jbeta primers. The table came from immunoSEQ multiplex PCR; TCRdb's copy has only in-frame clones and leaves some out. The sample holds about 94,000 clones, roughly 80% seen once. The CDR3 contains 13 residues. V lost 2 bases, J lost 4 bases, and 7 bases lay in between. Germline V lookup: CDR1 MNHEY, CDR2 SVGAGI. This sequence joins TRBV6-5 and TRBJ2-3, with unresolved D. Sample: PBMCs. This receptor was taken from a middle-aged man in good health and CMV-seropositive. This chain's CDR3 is CASSYSGPDTQYF. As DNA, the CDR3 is TGTGCCAGCAGTTACAGTGGCCCAGATACGCAGTATTTT.